This T cell receptor (beta chain) derives from a study of T cells in Graves' hyperthyroidism and ophthalmopathy. The CDR3 contains 15 residues. Unmatched junction bases numbered 9, after V lost 7 bases and J lost 6 bases. The V gene's germline CDR1 is LNHDA and CDR2 SQIVND (reference sequence). RNA transcripts provided the source from which TCR beta CDR3 regions were amplified. The HTBI set primed first-round TCR CDR3 RT-PCR. A single record per CDR3 protein comes from TCRdb applying MiXCR to the multiplex PCR reads. In the table there are 360,000 or so distinct CDR3 sequences, 15% to 20% of which are singletons. The source of the PBMCs was approximately 9.5 ml of fresh peripheral blood. As concerns this clonotype: Its antigen is still unknown.

General study points: Most thyroid clonotypes with frequency above 0.001 were detected in blood.

The sequencing sample was made of blood. The chain has TRBV19 and TRBJ1-6; 7 nucleotides align to TRBD1. This sequence was found in a woman between 40 and 50 years old with Graves' ophthalmopathy. This chain's CDR3 is CASTPGQRPNSPLHF. CDR3 coding DNA: TGTGCCAGTACCCCGGGACAGAGGCCTAATTCACCCCTCCACTTT.